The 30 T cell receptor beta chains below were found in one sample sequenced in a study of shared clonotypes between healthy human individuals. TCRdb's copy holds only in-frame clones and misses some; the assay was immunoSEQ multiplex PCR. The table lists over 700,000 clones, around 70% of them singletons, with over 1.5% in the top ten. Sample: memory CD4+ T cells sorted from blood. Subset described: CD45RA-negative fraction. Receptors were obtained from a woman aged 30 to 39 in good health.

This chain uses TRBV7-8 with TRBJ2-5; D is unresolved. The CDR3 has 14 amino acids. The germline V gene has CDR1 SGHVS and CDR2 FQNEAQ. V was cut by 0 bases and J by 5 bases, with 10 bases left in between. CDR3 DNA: TGTGCCAGCAGCTTAGCTCATAAACGGGAGACCCAGTACTTC. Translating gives CASSLAHKRETQYF.

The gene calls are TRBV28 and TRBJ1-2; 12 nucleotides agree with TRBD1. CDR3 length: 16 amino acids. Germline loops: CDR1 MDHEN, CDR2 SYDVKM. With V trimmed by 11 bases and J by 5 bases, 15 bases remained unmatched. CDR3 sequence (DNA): TGTGCCGGCCGGGACAGGGGGCGATTCCGTCTATATGGCTACACCTTC. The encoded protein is CAGRDRGRFRLYGYTF.

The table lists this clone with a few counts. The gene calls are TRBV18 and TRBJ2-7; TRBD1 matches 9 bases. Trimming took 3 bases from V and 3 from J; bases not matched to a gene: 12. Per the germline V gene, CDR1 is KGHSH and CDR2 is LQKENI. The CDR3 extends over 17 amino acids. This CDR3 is CASSPYVAGTGNYEQYF. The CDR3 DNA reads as TGTGCCAGCTCACCCTACGTAGCCGGGACAGGGAACTACGAGCAGTACTTC.

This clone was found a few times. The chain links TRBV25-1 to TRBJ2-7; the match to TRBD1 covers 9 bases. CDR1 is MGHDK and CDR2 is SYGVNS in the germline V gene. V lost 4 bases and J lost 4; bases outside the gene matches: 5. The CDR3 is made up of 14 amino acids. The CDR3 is CASSGGDREYEQYF. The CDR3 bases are TGTGCCAGCAGTGGGGGGGACAGGGAGTACGAGCAGTACTTC.

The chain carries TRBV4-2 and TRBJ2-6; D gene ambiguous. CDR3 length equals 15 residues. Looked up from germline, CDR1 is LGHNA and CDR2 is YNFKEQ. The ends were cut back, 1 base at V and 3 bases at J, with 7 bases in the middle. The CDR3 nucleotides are TGTGCCAGCAGCCAAGGGTACAATGGGGCCAACGTCCTGACTTTC. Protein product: CASSQGYNGANVLTF.

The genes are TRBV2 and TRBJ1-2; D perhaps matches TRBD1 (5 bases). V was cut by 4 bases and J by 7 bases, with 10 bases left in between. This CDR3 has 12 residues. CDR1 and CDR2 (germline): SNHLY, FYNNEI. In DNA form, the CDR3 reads TGTGCCAGCAGTGCGACAGAAGGTGGCTACACCTTC. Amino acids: CASSATEGGYTF.

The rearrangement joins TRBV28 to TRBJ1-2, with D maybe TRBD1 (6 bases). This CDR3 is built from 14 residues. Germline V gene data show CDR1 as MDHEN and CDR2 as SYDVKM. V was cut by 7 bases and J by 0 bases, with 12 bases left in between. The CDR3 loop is CASIRQEPNYGYTF. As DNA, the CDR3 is TGTGCCAGCATTCGACAGGAGCCTAACTATGGCTACACCTTC.

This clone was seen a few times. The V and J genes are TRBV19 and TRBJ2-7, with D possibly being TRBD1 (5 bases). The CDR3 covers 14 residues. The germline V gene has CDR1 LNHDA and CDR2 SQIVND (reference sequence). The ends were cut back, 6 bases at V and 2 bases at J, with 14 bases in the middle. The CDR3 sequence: CASSEQGLTYEQYF. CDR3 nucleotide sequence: TGTGCCAGTAGCGAGCAGGGCCTGACCTACGAGCAGTACTTC. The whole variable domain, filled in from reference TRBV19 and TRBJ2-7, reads DGGITQSPKYLFRKEGQNVTLSCEQNLNHDAMYWYRQDPGQGLRLIYYSQIVNDFQKGDIAEGYSVSREKKESFPLTVTSAQKNPTAFYLCASSEQGLTYEQYFGPGTRLTVT.

CDR3 region: CASSQGLAGGTDTQYF. In DNA form, the CDR3 reads TGCGCCAGCAGCCAAGGACTAGCGGGAGGAACAGATACGCAGTATTTT. The chain is built from TRBV4-1 and TRBJ2-3, with 13 bases lining up with TRBD2. The junction had 1 base not matched to a gene; V was cut back by 1 base and J by 3 bases. The CDR3 sequence is 16 residues long. The germline gives CDR1 MGHRA, CDR2 YSYEKL.

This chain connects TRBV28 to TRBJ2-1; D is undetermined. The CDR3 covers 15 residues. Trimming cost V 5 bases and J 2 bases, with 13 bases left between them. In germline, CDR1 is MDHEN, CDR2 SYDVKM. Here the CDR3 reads CASSPRTGAYNEQFF. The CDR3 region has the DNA TGTGCCAGCAGTCCTCGGACGGGCGCCTACAATGAGCAGTTCTTC.

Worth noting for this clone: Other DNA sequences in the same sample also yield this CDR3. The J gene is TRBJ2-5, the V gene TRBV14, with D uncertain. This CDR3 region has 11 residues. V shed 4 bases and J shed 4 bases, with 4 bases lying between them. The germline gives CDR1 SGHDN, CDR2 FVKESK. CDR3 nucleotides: TGTGCCAGCAGCCTCTCAGAGACCCAGTACTTC. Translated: CASSLSETQYF.

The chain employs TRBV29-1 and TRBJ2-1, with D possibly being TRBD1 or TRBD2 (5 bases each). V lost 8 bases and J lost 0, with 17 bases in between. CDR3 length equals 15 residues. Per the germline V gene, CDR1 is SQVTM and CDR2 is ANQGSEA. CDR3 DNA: TGCAGCATCCCTATGAGGGGAAGCTCCTACAATGAGCAGTTCTTC. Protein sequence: CSIPMRGSSYNEQFF.

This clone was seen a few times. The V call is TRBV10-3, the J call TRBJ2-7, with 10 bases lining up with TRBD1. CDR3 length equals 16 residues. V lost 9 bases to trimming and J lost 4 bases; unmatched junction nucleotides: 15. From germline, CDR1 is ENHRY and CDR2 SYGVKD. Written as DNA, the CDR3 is TGTGCCATTAATGCCGAGGGGACAGGGGAAGTATACGAGCAGTACTTC. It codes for CAINAEGTGEVYEQYF.

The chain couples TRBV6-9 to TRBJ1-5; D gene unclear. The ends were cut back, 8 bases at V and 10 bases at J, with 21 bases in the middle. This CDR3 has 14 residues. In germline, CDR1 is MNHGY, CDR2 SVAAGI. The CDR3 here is CASGTEQMENPQHF. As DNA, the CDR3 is TGTGCCAGCGGAACGGAACAGATGGAGAATCCCCAGCATTTT.

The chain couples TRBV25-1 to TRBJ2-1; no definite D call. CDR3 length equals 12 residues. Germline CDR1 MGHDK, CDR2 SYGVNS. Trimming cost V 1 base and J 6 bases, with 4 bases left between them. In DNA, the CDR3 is TGTGCCAGCAGTGAATTGGCCAATGAGCAGTTCTTC. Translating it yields CASSELANEQFF.

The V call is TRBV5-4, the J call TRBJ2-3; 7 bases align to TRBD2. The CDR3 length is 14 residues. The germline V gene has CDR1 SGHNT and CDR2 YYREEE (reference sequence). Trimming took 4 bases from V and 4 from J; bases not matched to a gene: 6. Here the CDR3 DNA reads TGTGCCAGCAGCCTGGCGGGAGCTTCAGATACGCAGTATTTT. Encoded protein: CASSLAGASDTQYF.

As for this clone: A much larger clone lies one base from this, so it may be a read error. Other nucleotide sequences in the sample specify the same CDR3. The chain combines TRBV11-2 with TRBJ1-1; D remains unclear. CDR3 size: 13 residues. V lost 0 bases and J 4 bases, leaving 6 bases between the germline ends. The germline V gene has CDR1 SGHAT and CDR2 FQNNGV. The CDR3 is CASSLEGITEAFF. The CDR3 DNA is TGTGCCAGCAGCTTAGAGGGGATCACTGAAGCTTTCTTT.

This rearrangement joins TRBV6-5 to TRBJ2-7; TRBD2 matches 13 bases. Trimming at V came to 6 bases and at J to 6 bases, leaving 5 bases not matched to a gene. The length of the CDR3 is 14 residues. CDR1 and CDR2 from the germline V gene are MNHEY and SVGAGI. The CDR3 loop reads CASSGLAGVFEQYF. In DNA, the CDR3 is TGTGCCAGCAGCGGACTAGCGGGAGTATTCGAGCAGTACTTC.

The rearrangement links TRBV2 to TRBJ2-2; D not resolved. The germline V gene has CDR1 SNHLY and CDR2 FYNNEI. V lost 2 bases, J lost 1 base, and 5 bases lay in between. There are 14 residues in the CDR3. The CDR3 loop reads CASSEFGNTGELFF. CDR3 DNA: TGTGCCAGCAGTGAATTCGGGAACACCGGGGAGCTGTTTTTT.

Written as DNA, the CDR3 is TGTGCCAGCAGTTCCCCTCATGGTGCCTATGGCTACACCTTC. Protein sequence: CASSSPHGAYGYTF. The V and J genes are TRBV28 and TRBJ1-2; D remains unclear. The germline V and J ends were trimmed by 4 bases and 4 bases, with 13 bases remaining between them. Germline V gene lookup returns CDR1 MDHEN and CDR2 SYDVKM. The CDR3 extends over 14 amino acids.

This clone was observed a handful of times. CDR3 bases: TGCGCCAGCAGCCCCCGCGGGACTAGTCGTGTTTTGGGGGAGCTGTTTTTT. This sequence encodes CASSPRGTSRVLGELFF. This chain uses TRBV5-1 with TRBJ2-2, with 8 bases matching TRBD2. V shed 4 bases, J shed 8 bases, and the junction held 16 bases outside the gene matches. CDR1 is SGHRS, CDR2 YFSETQ, per germline. This CDR3 has 17 residues.

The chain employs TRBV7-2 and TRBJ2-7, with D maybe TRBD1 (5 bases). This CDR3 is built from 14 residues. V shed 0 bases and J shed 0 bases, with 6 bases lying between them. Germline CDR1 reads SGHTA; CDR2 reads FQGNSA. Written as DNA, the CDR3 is TGTGCCAGCAGCTTAGCGGACAACTCCTACGAGCAGTACTTC. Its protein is CASSLADNSYEQYF.

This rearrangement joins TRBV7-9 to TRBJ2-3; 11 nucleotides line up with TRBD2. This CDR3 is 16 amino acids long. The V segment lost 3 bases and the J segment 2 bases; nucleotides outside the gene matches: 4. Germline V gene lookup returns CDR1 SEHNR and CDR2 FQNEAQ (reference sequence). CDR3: CASSFGSGRATDTQYF. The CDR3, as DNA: TGTGCCAGCAGCTTTGGTAGCGGGAGGGCCACAGATACGCAGTATTTT.

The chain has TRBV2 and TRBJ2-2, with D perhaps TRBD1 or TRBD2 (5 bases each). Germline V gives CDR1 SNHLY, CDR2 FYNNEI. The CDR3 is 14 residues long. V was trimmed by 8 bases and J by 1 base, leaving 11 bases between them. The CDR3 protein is CASGGRRNTGELFF. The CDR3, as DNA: TGTGCCAGCGGGGGACGGAGGAACACCGGGGAGCTGTTTTTT.

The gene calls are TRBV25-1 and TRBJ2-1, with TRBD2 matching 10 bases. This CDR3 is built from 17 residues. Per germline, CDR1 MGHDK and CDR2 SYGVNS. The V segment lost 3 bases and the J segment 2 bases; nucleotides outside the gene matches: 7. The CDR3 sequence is CASSERWSGGAYNEQFF. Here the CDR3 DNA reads TGTGCCAGCAGTGAGAGGTGGAGCGGGGGGGCCTACAATGAGCAGTTCTTC.

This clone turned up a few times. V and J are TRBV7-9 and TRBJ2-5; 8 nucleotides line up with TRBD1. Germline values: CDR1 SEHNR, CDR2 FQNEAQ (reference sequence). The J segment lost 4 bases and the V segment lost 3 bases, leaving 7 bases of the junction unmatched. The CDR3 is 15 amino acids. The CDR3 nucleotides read TGTGCCAGCAGCTTTGGGGACAGGAGGCGAGAGACCCAGTACTTC. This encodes CASSFGDRRRETQYF.

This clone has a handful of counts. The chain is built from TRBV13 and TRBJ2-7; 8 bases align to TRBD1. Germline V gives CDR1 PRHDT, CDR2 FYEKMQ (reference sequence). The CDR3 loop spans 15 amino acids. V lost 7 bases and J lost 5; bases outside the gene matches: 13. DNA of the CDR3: TGTGCCAGCACCTTCAAGCCCACAGGGGGTCACGAGCAGTACTTC. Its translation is CASTFKPTGGHEQYF.

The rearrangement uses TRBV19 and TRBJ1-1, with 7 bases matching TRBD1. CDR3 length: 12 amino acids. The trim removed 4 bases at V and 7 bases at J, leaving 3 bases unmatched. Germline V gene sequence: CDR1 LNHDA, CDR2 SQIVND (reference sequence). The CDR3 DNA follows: TGTGCCAGTAGTACCACAGGGGATGAAGCTTTCTTT. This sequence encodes CASSTTGDEAFF.

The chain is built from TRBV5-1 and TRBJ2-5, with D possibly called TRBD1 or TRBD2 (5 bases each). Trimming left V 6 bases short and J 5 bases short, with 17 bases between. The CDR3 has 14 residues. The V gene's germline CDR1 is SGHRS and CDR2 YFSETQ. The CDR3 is CASTWDGFGETQYF. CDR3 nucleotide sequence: TGCGCCAGCACCTGGGACGGGTTTGGTGAGACCCAGTACTTC.

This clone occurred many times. The DNA for the CDR3 is TGTGCCTCGAGGACAGGAGTTTTAGCCAAAAACATTCAGTACTTC. Translating gives CASRTGVLAKNIQYF. The V and J genes are TRBV30 and TRBJ2-4, with 7 bases aligning to TRBD1. The CDR3 is 15 residues long. J gave up 0 bases and V 7 bases, and 9 bases lay outside the gene matches. The germline gives CDR1 GTSNPN, CDR2 SVGIG (reference sequence).